This entry lists 9 T cell receptor beta chains sequenced from one sample in a study of human T cells and chemical hapten exposure. This sample's time point: patch test 2, 6 weeks after DPC sensitization. Documented treatment: therapeutic diphenylcyclopropenone sensitization with weekly scalp DPC. MiXCR, applied by TCRdb to the RACE reads, yields one record per CDR3 protein. The table shows roughly 100,000 distinct CDR3 sequences, with about 9% occurring only once. The source was whole blood, collected in connection with sensitization to the hapten diphenylcyclopropenone (DPC). All receptors derive from a woman between 40 and 55 years old with alopecia areata. Some clones in this sample may be carry-over from other donors' samples.

In this sample, this clonotype turned up many times. The V gene is TRBV7-9, the J gene TRBJ2-7; D might be TRBD1 (6 bases). Germline values: CDR1 SEHNR, CDR2 FQNEAQ (reference sequence). V dropped 5 bases and J dropped 4 bases, with 9 bases sitting between them. This CDR3 has 12 residues. CDR3 residues: CASSPRGYEQYF. In DNA, the CDR3 is TGTGCCAGCAGCCCCAGGGGATACGAGCAGTACTTC.

The chain uses TRBV20-1 and TRBJ2-5; tentative D call: TRBD1 (5 bases). The CDR3 length is 11 residues. In germline, CDR1 is DFQATT, CDR2 SNEGSKA (reference sequence). The DNA for the CDR3 is TGCAGCCTCCAGGGCCCAGAGACCCAGTACTTC. It yields the protein CSLQGPETQYF.

The gene calls are TRBV6-4 and TRBJ2-3; D remains ambiguous. This CDR3 contains 14 residues. Germline-derived CDR1 and CDR2 are MRHNA and SNTAGT. V dropped 3 bases and J dropped 2 bases, with 9 bases sitting between them. In nucleotides, the CDR3 is TGTGCCAGCAGTGAAGGCGGATCCACAGATACGCAGTATTTT. Residues: CASSEGGSTDTQYF.

This chain joins TRBV6-5 and TRBJ2-5; 10 bases match TRBD2. Unmatched junction bases numbered 1, after V lost 2 bases and J lost 4 bases. From germline, CDR1 is MNHEY and CDR2 SVGAGI. The CDR3 is 14 residues long. The CDR3 DNA follows: TGTGCCAGCAGTTACAGCGGGAGGGGAGAGACCCAGTACTTC. The encoded protein is CASSYSGRGETQYF.

This clonotype was counted ten times or more. The rearrangement links TRBV6-4 to TRBJ2-1, with 7 bases identical to TRBD2. Germline values: CDR1 MRHNA, CDR2 SNTAGT. The CDR3 has 14 residues. The trim removed 5 bases at V and 5 bases at J, leaving 6 bases unmatched. The CDR3 here is CASSWAGVNNEQFF. The DNA of the CDR3 is TGTGCCAGCAGTTGGGCGGGAGTGAACAATGAGCAGTTCTTC.

This chain uses TRBV7-8 with TRBJ2-3; D is unclear. From germline, CDR1 is SGHVS and CDR2 FQNEAQ. Trimming removed 0 bases at V and 6 bases at J, with 13 bases between. The CDR3 totals 15 residues. CDR3 loop: CASSLAMAVRDTQYF. The DNA of the CDR3 is TGTGCCAGCAGCTTAGCGATGGCAGTGAGGGATACGCAGTATTTT.

This clonotype has ten or more counts. The chain uses TRBV11-2 and TRBJ2-5; the D gene is possibly TRBD2 (5 bases). The CDR3 runs to 13 residues. V gave up 0 bases and J gave up 7 bases, with 9 bases separating them. CDR1 SGHAT and CDR2 FQNNGV come from the germline V gene. CDR3 region: CASSLEPGGTQYF. CDR3 DNA: TGTGCCAGCAGCTTAGAACCCGGAGGGACCCAGTACTTC.

The rearrangement links TRBV6-6 to TRBJ2-3, with a tentative D call TRBD2 (6 bases). V was clipped by 10 bases and J by 3 bases, with 23 bases between them. CDR3 length: 16 residues. Germline V gives CDR1 MNHNY, CDR2 SVGAGI (reference sequence). The CDR3 DNA is TGTGCCACATCGTTCGTGCCCCCTCGGGAGACAGATACGCAGTATTTT. This codes for CATSFVPPRETDTQYF.

This clonotype was seen at least ten times. The V call is TRBV7-6, the J call TRBJ2-5, with D perhaps matching TRBD2 (6 bases). V lost 4 bases to trimming and J lost 5 bases, with 20 bases between them. Germline CDR1 and CDR2: SGHVS and FNYEAQ. The CDR3 contains 16 residues. The CDR3 protein is CASSSKMRAGLETQYF. The DNA of the CDR3 is TGTGCCAGCAGCTCAAAGATGAGAGCGGGTTTGGAGACCCAGTACTTC.